The present TCR beta chain was sequenced within a study of T cell clones after liver transplantation. Some clones are missing from TCRdb's copy, which holds only in-frame ones; the method was immunoSEQ multiplex PCR. The sample holds 95,000 to 110,000 clones, around four fifths seen once. The germline V gene encodes CDR1 MNHEY and CDR2 SVGAGI. V gave up 0 bases and J gave up 3 bases; unmatched junction bases: 3. The CDR3 sequence is 15 residues long. The clonotype comes from a human patient who received a liver transplant. Some T cells may possibly be graft donor cells. The chain couples TRBV6-5 to TRBJ1-2, with TRBD1 matching 8 bases. The sequencing here drew on CD4+ T cells from blood, taken approximately 45 months after liver transplant. CDR3: CASSYSAGGDYGYTF. The CDR3 coding sequence is TGTGCCAGCAGTTACTCAGCAGGGGGCGACTATGGCTACACCTTC.